These 15 T cell receptor beta chains share one sample of origin, sequenced in a study of T cell responses to AZD1222 COVID-19 vaccine (dated by TCRdb to the early 2020s). The intended sense of this specimen's time point label: baseline before first vaccination. Library prep was done by the immunoSEQ multiplex PCR assay. TCRdb took over this immuneACCESS table, retaining in-frame rearrangements with V and J assigned. Such tables are incomplete; in checked studies, under half of the missing clones stem from an unresolved V gene, and the remainder is unexplained. The sample table holds 99,000 or so clones, of which approximately 90% were seen once. The top ten constitute about 9.3% of the sample. The sequencing used peripheral blood, collected on day 0 of AZD1222 vaccination. The receptors were gathered from an adult in good health.

The chain carries TRBV5-1 and TRBJ2-5; 9 nucleotides line up with TRBD2. The germline CDR1 and CDR2 sequences are SGHRS and YFSETQ. V was pared by 6 bases and J by 5 bases, with 11 bases of the junction left unmatched. CDR3 length: 15 residues. The CDR3 here is CASKAGGPAGETQYF. The CDR3 DNA reads as TGCGCCAGCAAGGCGGGAGGGCCGGCGGGGGAGACCCAGTACTTC.

The chain is built from TRBV3-1 (or the pseudogene TRBV3-2) and TRBJ1-1; no clear D. The ends were cut back, 2 bases at V and 10 bases at J, with 14 bases in the middle. Looked up from germline, CDR1 is LGHDT and CDR2 is YNNKEL (reference sequence). This CDR3 has 13 amino acids. The CDR3, as DNA: TGTGCCAGCAGCCAAAAACAGACCCGATCAGCTTTCTTT. This gives the protein CASSQKQTRSAFF.

V is TRBV9 and J is TRBJ2-1, with a possible D match to TRBD2 (6 bases). This CDR3 spans 16 amino acids. Germline-derived CDR1 and CDR2 are SGDLS and YYNGEE. Trimming cost V 0 bases and J 2 bases, with 12 bases left between them. This CDR3 is CASSVVRGATYNEQFF. CDR3 nucleotide sequence: TGTGCCAGCAGCGTAGTTCGCGGGGCTACCTACAATGAGCAGTTCTTC.

This clone was seen just once. The rearrangement uses TRBV5-1 and TRBJ2-5, with D hard to call. This CDR3 has 14 amino acids. Trimming removed 5 bases at V and 2 bases at J, with 13 bases between. The germline CDR1 and CDR2 sequences are SGHRS and YFSETQ. CDR3 nucleotide sequence: TGCGCCAGCAGAGTAGGTCCGACGCAAGAGACCCAGTACTTC. Amino acids: CASRVGPTQETQYF.

This chain connects TRBV7-9 to TRBJ2-4, with 7 bases fitting TRBD2. Germline V CDR1 and CDR2: SEHNR, FQNEAQ (reference sequence). The CDR3 runs 13 residues. The trim removed 3 bases at V and 9 bases at J, leaving 5 bases unmatched. CDR3 protein: CASSFQRDGIQYF. Written as DNA, the CDR3 is TGTGCCAGCAGCTTTCAGCGGGATGGCATTCAGTACTTC. The variable domain in full, with the rest retrieved from reference TRBV7-9 and TRBJ2-4, is DTGVSQNPRHKITKRGQNVTFRCDPISEHNRLYWYRQTLGQGPEFLTYFQNEAQLEKSRLLSDRFSAERPKGSFSTLEIQRTEQGDSAMYLCASSFQRDGIQYFGAGTRLSVL.

The chain recombines TRBV21-1 with TRBJ2-1. TRBV21-1 is a documented pseudogene. CDR3 length equals 10 residues. CDR3 amino acids: CATIFNEQFF. CDR3 coding DNA: TGTGCCACCATCTTTAATGAGCAGTTCTTC.

Concerning this clone: Within the sample, other DNA sequences also encode this same CDR3. This sequence joins TRBV27 and TRBJ1-2, with a possible D match to TRBD1 (5 bases). CDR1 is MNHEY, CDR2 SMNVEV, per germline (reference sequence). V was trimmed by 6 bases and J by 5 bases, leaving 10 bases between them. CDR3 length: 12 amino acids. CDR3 residues: CASSSRGYGYTF. For the CDR3, the DNA is TGTGCCAGCAGCAGTAGGGGTTATGGCTACACCTTC.

This clone was found a few times. J is TRBJ2-7 and V is TRBV27; D is possibly TRBD1 (6 bases). Germline assignment: CDR1 MNHEY and CDR2 SMNVEV (reference sequence). V was trimmed by 1 base and J by 4 bases, leaving 11 bases between them. This CDR3 contains 14 residues. The CDR3 sequence is CASSLYRAGYEQYF. The CDR3 coding sequence is TGTGCCAGCAGTTTATACAGGGCCGGATACGAGCAGTACTTC.

This sequence joins TRBV29-1 and TRBJ2-5; 7 bases agree with TRBD2. This CDR3 has 13 amino acids. Germline values: CDR1 SQVTM, CDR2 ANQGSEA. V shed 3 bases, J shed 5 bases, and the junction held 6 bases outside the gene matches. The CDR3 DNA is TGCAGCGTTGAGGCGGGAGTTATCGAGACCCAGTACTTC. Residues: CSVEAGVIETQYF.

Notes on this clone: In the same sample, other DNA sequences code for this CDR3. This rearrangement joins TRBV6-5 to TRBJ1-2; D possibly corresponds to TRBD1 (6 bases). CDR1 is MNHEY, CDR2 SVGAGI, per germline. This CDR3 spans 13 amino acids. V was trimmed by 4 bases and J by 4 bases, leaving 10 bases between them. CDR3 in amino acids: CASSLTGPYGYTF. CDR3 in DNA: TGTGCCAGCAGTTTAACAGGGCCCTATGGCTACACCTTC.

V gene TRBV4-3 combines with J gene TRBJ2-5, with 9 nucleotides matching TRBD2. The CDR3 consists of 17 residues. The V and J ends lost 1 base and 1 base, in that order; junction bases with no gene match: 7. Germline values: CDR1 LGHNA, CDR2 YSLEER. The CDR3 DNA reads TGCGCCAGCAGCCAAGTATCTGCGGGAGGGCCCCAAGAGACCCAGTACTTC. It encodes CASSQVSAGGPQETQYF.

The chain uses TRBV24-1 and TRBJ1-5, with D possibly TRBD1 on 5 matching bases. Germline V lookup: CDR1 KGHDR, CDR2 SFDVKD. The CDR3 has 15 residues. Deletions cut 4 bases from V and 0 bases from J, with 9 bases between. The CDR3 DNA is TGTGCCACCAGTGAGGCGGGGGGTAGCAATCAGCCCCAGCATTTT. This gives the protein CATSEAGGSNQPQHF.

The V gene is TRBV3-1 (or the pseudogene TRBV3-2), the J gene TRBJ2-1; 10 nucleotides line up with TRBD2. With V trimmed by 4 bases and J by 7 bases, 7 bases remained unmatched. In germline, CDR1 is LGHDT, CDR2 YNNKEL (reference sequence). The CDR3 covers 15 residues. The CDR3 sequence is CASSPMASGSNEQFF. The CDR3 DNA reads TGTGCCAGCAGCCCTATGGCTAGCGGGAGTAATGAGCAGTTCTTC.

The chain couples TRBV28 to TRBJ2-6, with 8 nucleotides matching TRBD2. J lost 3 bases, V lost 4 bases, and 5 bases had no gene match. There are 16 residues in the CDR3. Germline CDR1 MDHEN, CDR2 SYDVKM. The CDR3 nucleotides read TGTGCCAGCAGTTCCCCCGGGAGGGATGGGGCCAACGTCCTGACTTTC. Protein: CASSSPGRDGANVLTF.

This chain links TRBV28 with TRBJ1-2; the D is unclear. CDR1 MDHEN and CDR2 SYDVKM come from the germline V gene. The germline V and J ends were trimmed by 3 bases and 1 base, with 12 bases remaining between them. The CDR3 loop spans 15 amino acids. The CDR3 DNA reads as TGTGCCAGCAGTTTCCCCCCTCCGAGTAACTATGGCTACACCTTC. As protein: CASSFPPPSNYGYTF.